This entry concerns a single T cell receptor (beta chain). This CDR3 comprises 14 residues. The V and J ends lost 0 bases and 7 bases respectively, with 13 bases between them. From germline, CDR1 is SGDLS and CDR2 YYNGEE. The data stem from a study of cytomegalovirus exposure and HLA in healthy donors. Study-level background: HLA-typed donors were the source of tens of millions of unique TCRs held in an early data release.

The primer mix had 60 Vbeta and 13 Jbeta primers. The repertoire was sequenced with immunoSEQ multiplex PCR; TCRdb's copy has only in-frame clones and lacks some. The sample yields about 130,000 clones, less than 85% seen once. Input material: PBMCs. The source is a man younger than 40 in good health and CMV-seronegative. The chain uses TRBV9 and TRBJ1-2, with D possibly being TRBD1 (5 bases). The CDR3 region is CASSVDLGGSGYTF. In DNA, the CDR3 is TGTGCCAGCAGCGTAGATCTGGGGGGAAGTGGCTACACCTTC.